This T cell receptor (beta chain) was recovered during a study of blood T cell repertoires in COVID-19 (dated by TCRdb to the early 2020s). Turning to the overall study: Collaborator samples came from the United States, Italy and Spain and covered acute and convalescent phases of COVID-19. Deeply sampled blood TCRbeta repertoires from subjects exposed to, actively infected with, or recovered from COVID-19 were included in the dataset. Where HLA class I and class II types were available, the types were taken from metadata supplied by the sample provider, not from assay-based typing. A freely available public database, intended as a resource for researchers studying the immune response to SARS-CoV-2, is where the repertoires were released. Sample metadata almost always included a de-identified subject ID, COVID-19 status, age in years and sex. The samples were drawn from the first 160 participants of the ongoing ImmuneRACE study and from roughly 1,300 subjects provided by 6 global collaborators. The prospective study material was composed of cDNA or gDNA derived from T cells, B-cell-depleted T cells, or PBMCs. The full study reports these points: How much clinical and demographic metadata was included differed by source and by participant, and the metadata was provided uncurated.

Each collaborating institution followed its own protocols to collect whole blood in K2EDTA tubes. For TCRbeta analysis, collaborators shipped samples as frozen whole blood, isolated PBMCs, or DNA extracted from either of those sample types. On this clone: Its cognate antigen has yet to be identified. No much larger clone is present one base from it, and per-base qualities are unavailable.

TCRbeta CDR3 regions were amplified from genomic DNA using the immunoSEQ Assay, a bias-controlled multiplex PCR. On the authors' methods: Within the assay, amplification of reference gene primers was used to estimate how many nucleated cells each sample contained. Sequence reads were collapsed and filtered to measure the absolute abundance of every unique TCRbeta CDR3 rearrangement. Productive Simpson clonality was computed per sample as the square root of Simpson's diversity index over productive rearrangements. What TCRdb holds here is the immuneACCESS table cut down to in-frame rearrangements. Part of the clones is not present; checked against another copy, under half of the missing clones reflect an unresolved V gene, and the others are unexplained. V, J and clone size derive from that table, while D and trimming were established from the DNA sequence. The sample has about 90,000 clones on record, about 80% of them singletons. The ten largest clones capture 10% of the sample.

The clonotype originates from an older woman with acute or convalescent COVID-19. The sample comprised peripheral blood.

The DNA sequence is TGTGCCATCAGTCAAAAAGAGGGACAGGGAATTAACACTGAAGCTTTCTTT. Its protein is CAISQKEGQGINTEAFF. The rearranged segments are TRBV10-3 and TRBJ1-1; 9 middle bases align to TRBD1. CDR1 and CDR2 are drawn from the germline V gene: ENHRY, SYGVKD. Trimmed from V: 5 bases; trimmed from J: 2 bases; junction bases lacking a gene match: 12. The CDR3 starts with the cysteine, ends with the phenylalanine, and has 17 residues. Here the CDR3 DNA is all that survives: 51 bases in frame from base 1.